Each of the 6 T cell receptor beta chains below was sequenced from the same sample in a study of Tregs in tolerant kidney transplant recipients. TCRdb keeps only in-frame clones here, not all; method: immunoSEQ multiplex PCR. The table lists some 68,000 clones, about four fifths of them singletons. Input material: CD4+ T cells from blood. All receptors derive from a human donor in good health.

V usage is TRBV15 and J usage is TRBJ2-3; TRBD2 matches at 8 bases. V lost 3 bases to trimming and J lost 3 bases; unmatched junction nucleotides: 14. Germline CDR1 and CDR2: LNHNV and YYDKDF (reference sequence). The CDR3 has 18 residues. CDR3 region: CATSSGSGPGGDTDTQYF. In DNA form, the CDR3 reads TGTGCCACCAGCAGTGGATCGGGACCGGGAGGGGATACAGATACGCAGTATTTT.

The rearrangement uses TRBV7-3 and TRBJ2-1; tentatively, D is TRBD2 (6 bases). CDR3 length: 16 residues. Trimming took off 5 bases at V and 0 bases at J, with 14 bases between the two ends. The V gene's germline CDR1 is SGHTA and CDR2 FQGTGA. CDR3 nucleotide sequence: TGTGCCAGCAGCCGATCTAGCGCTAGCTCCTACAATGAGCAGTTCTTC. Protein sequence: CASSRSSASSYNEQFF.

The chain couples TRBV27 to TRBJ2-7; D ambiguous. CDR1 is MNHEY and CDR2 is SMNVEV in the germline V gene (reference sequence). V was shortened by 9 bases and J by 4 bases, with 22 bases between the two germline ends. The CDR3 sequence is 15 residues long. The CDR3 here is CASSRGPPSLYEQYF. The CDR3 DNA sequence: TGTGCCAGTAGCCGCGGACCGCCGAGTTTATACGAGCAGTACTTC.

The rearrangement joins TRBV30 to TRBJ1-1; maybe TRBD1 (5 bases). Germline V gene lookup returns CDR1 GTSNPN and CDR2 SVGIG (reference sequence). The CDR3 runs to 13 residues. V lost 4 bases, J lost 7 bases, and 16 bases lay in between. CDR3 bases: TGTGCCTGGACCTCTAGGAGGGGAAGTGAAGCTTTCTTT. This codes for CAWTSRRGSEAFF.

The chain employs TRBV7-2 and TRBJ2-7; D ambiguous. CDR1 and CDR2 (germline): SGHTA, FQGNSA. The CDR3 extends over 12 amino acids. The germline V and J ends were trimmed by 8 bases and 7 bases, with 15 bases remaining between them. In nucleotides, the CDR3 is TGTGCCAGCTCTCCGGTATTCGAAGAGCAGTACTTC. This translates into CASSPVFEEQYF.

The chain uses TRBV5-4 and TRBJ1-6, with TRBD1 matching over 12 bases. Germline CDR1 SGHNT, CDR2 YYREEE (reference sequence). The J segment lost 6 bases and the V segment lost 4 bases, leaving 5 bases of the junction unmatched. The CDR3 extends over 16 amino acids. CDR3 coding DNA: TGTGCCAGCAGCGCAGGGACAGGGGGCTTTAATTCACCCCTCCACTTT. This codes for CASSAGTGGFNSPLHF. The full variable domain, with the rest looked up from reference TRBV5-4 and TRBJ1-6, is ETGVTQSPTHLIKTRGQQVTLRCSSQSGHNTVSWYQQALGQGPQFIFQYYREEENGRGNFPPRFSGLQFPNYSSELNVNALELDDSALYLCASSAGTGGFNSPLHFGNGTRLTVT.